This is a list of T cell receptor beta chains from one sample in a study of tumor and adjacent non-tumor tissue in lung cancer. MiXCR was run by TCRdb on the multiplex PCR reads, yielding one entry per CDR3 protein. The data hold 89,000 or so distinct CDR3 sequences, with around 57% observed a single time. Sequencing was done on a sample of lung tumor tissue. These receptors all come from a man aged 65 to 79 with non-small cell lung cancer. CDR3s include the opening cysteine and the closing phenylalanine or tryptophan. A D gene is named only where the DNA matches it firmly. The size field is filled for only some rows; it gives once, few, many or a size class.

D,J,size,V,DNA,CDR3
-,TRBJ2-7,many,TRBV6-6,TGTGCCAGCAGTTACCTAGGGGGGGAGTACGAGCAGTACTTC,CASSYLGGEYEQYF
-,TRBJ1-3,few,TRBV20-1,TGCAGTGCTCCCGGACCGTCGTTGGACACCATATATTTT,CSAPGPSLDTIYF
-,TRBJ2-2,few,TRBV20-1,TGCAGTGCTAGGAGGGGGTGGACCGGGGAGCTGTTTTTT,CSARRGWTGELFF
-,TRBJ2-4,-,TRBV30,TGTGCCTGGAGTCCCCCTGAGCGTAAGGCCAAAGACATTCAGTACTTC,CAWSPPERKAKDIQYF
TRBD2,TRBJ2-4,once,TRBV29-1,TGCAACGTTGTGAGGGCGGGAGGAGCCAAAAACATTCAGTACTTC,CNVVRAGGAKNIQYF
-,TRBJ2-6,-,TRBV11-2,TGTGCCTGTAGCTCCCCGAGGGGAAGAGGGGGTTCTGGGGCCAACGTCCTGACTTTC,CACSSPRGRGGSGANVLTF
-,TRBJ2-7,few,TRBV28,TGTGCCAGCAGTTTAAGTGTAATGCCGAAGATCTACGAGCAGTACTTC,CASSLSVMPKIYEQYF
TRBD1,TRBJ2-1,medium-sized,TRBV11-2,TGTGCCAGCAGCTTACGCGCAGGGGGCTGGAGCAATGAGCAGTTCTTC,CASSLRAGGWSNEQFF
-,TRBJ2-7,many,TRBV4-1,TGCGCCAGCAGCCTCCAGGGTTCCTACGAGCAGTACTTC,CASSLQGSYEQYF
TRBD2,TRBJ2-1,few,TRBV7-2,TGTGCCAGCAGCTCAAGCGGGACTAGGATCCACAATGAGCAGTTCTTC,CASSSSGTRIHNEQFF
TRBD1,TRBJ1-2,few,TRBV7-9,TGTGCCAGCAGCCGTTTAAGGGACAGCGGTTATGGCTACACCTTC,CASSRLRDSGYGYTF
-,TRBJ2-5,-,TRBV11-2,TGTGCCAGCAACTTCGGCCCCTCCACTGTCCAGACCCATTACTTC,CASNFGPSTVQTHYF
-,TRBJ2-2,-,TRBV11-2,TGTGCCAACAGTTTAAAAGGAACCGGGGAGCTGTTTTTT,CANSLKGTGELFF
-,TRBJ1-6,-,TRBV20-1,TGCAGTGCTAGACCCCGGGACGCATGCCGCTATTCACCCCTCCACTTT,CSARPRDACRYSPLHF
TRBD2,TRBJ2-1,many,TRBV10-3,TGTGCCATCAGTGAATCAGCGGGAGAGGTCTACAATGAGCAGTTCTTC,CAISESAGEVYNEQFF
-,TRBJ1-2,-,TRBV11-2,TGTGCCAGCAGCTTAGAGGGTGGATCCGACTACACCTTC,CASSLEGGSDYTF
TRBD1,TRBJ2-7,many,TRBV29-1,TGCAGCGTTTCGGACAGGGCTGGCTACGAGCAGTACTTC,CSVSDRAGYEQYF
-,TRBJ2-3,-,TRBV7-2,TGTACCAGCAGACAGGGCACAGATACGCAGTATTTT,CTSRQGTDTQYF
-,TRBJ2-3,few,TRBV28,TGTGCCAGCGTTTCGTCGTTGAATACGCAGTATTTT,CASVSSLNTQYF
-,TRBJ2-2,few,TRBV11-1,TGTGCCAGCAGCTCGCGGAGAGGGACCGGGGAGCTGTTTTTT,CASSSRRGTGELFF
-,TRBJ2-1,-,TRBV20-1,TGCAGTGCACTGGGCAATGAGCAGTTCTTC,CSALGNEQFF
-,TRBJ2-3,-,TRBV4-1,TGCGCCAGCAGCCATAAAGGAACACCAGCGGCTATCACAGATACGCAGTATTTT,CASSHKGTPAAITDTQYF
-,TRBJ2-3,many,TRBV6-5,TGTGCCAGCAGTTACTCGTTAGTTGCGGCGGCGAACCCTCTCACAGATACGCAGTATTTT,CASSYSLVAAANPLTDTQYF
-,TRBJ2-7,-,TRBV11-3,TGTGCCAGCAGCGCCGGGGACAACTACGAGGAGTACTTC,CASSAGDNYEEYF
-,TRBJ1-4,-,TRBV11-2,TGTGCCAGCAGCTTAAGAAGCGATAATAAAAAACTCTTTTTT,CASSLRSDNKKLFF
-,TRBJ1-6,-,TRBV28,TGTGTCAGCAGTTTAAGCGGCAAATTTTTCCTCTACTTT,CVSSLSGKFFLYF
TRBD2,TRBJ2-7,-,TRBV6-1,TGTGCCAGCAGTTCCCAACCTAGCGGGGGGGCCTACGAGCAGTACTTC,CASSSQPSGGAYEQYF
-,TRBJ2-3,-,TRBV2,TGTGCTAGCAGTGGGACTAGCACAGATACGCAGTATTTT,CASSGTSTDTQYF
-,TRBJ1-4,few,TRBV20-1,TGCAGTGCTAGAGGGGTTAGTTCTGGAGGAACTAATGAAAAACTGTTTTTT,CSARGVSSGGTNEKLFF
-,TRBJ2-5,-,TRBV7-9,TGTGCCAACAGCTTAGCGCCGGGGCGGGGGACCCAGTACTTC,CANSLAPGRGTQYF
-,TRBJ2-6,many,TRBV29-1,TGCAGCACAATGTACTCTGGGGCCAACGTCCTGACTTTC,CSTMYSGANVLTF
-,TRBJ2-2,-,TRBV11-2,TGTGCCAGCGGCTTAGGCGGGAACACCGAGGAGCTGTTGTTT,CASGLGGNTEELLF
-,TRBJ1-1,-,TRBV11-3,TGTGCCAGCAGCGCCTATGAAGCGAACACTGAAGCTTTCTTT,CASSAYEANTEAFF
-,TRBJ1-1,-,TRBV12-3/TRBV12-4,TGTGCCAGCAGTTCCAGACAGCGGCGGACTGACGCTTTCTTT,CASSSRQRRTDAFF
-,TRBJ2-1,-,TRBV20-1,TGCAGTGGCCCGGTGGGAGGATACTACAATGAGCAGTTCTTC,CSGPVGGYYNEQFF
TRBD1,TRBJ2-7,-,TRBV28,TGTGCCAGCCCCGGGACAGGGTCCTTCTACGAGCAGTACTTC,CASPGTGSFYEQYF
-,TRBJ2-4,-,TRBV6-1,TGTGCCAGCATCCATCAAGGTAAAAACATTCAGTACTTC,CASIHQGKNIQYF
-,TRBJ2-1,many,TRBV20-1,TGCAGTGCTAGAGACCCGAATTACAATGAGCAGTTCTTC,CSARDPNYNEQFF
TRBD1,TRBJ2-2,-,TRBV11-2,TGTGCCAGCAGCTTATACTCGACAGGGGCCCTGAACACCCGGGAGCTGTTTTTT,CASSLYSTGALNTRELFF
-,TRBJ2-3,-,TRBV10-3,TGTGCCATCAGTGAGTCATCTGAACTTCAGCCCCAGTATTTT,CAISESSELQPQYF
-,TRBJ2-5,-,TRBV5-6,TGTGCCAGCAACTTGACTCGGAATTCTCAAGAGACCCAGTACTTC,CASNLTRNSQETQYF
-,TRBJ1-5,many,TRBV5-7,TGTGCCAGCAGTCCGGCCGGAGGGGGGAATCAGCCCCAGCATTTT,CASSPAGGGNQPQHF
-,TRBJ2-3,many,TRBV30,TGTGCCTGGGAGGTCTTAGATACGCAGTATTTT,CAWEVLDTQYF
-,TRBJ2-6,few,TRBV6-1,TGTGCCAGCAGTGCCGAGGATAGCTCTGGGACTAACGTCCTGACTTTC,CASSAEDSSGTNVLTF
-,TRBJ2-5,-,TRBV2,TGTGGCAGCAGTGGACAGACTCAAGAGACCCAGTACTTC,CGSSGQTQETQYF
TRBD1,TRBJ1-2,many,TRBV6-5,TGTGCCAGCAGTTACAAAACAGGGGGTAACTATGGCTACACCTTC,CASSYKTGGNYGYTF
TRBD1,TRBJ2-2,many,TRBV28,TGTGCCAGCATCTCTTTCGCAGGGGGCAACGGGGAGCTGTTTTTT,CASISFAGGNGELFF
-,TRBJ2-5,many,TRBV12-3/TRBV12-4,TGTGCCAGCAGTCCTCAACAGGGGGCGGGGGGGGAGACCCAGTACTTC,CASSPQQGAGGETQYF
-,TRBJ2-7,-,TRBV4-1,-,CATSVGAGAEQFF
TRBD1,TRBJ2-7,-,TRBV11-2,TGTGCCAGCAGTACCGACAGGGTCTACAAGCAGTACTTC,CASSTDRVYKQYF
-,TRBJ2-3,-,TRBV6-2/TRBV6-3,TGTACCAGCAGCCAGGGGAGTCTGACGCATTATTTT,CTSSQGSLTHYF
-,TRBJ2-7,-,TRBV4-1,TGCGCCAGCAGCCAGATGCCGGGGTTCTCTTACAAGCAGTACTTC,CASSQMPGFSYKQYF
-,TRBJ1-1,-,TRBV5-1,TGCGCCAGCAGCTTGGACGGGGCTTGGAACACTGAAGCTTTCTTT,CASSLDGAWNTEAFF
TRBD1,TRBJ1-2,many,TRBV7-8,TGTGCCAGCAGTCCCAGGGGGCATGGCTACACCTTC,CASSPRGHGYTF
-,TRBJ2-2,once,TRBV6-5,TGTGCCAGCACTGGGCAGAGGGCCGTCGGGGAGCTGTTTTTT,CASTGQRAVGELFF
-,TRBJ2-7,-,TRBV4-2,TGTGCCAGCAGTCAACCGAGCCACCGACTGGGTGAGCAGTACTTC,CASSQPSHRLGEQYF
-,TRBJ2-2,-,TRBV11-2,TGTGCCAGCAGTTACGACAAGGCCGGGGAGCTGTTTTTC,CASSYDKAGELFF
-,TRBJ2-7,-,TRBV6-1,TGTGCCAGCAGTGAACTCAGACAGGACCTCTACGAGCAGTACTTC,CASSELRQDLYEQYF
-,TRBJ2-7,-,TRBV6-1,TGTGTCAGCAGTGCGACTATCGAGCAGTACTTC,CVSSATIEQYF